What follows are 28 T cell receptor beta chains derived from one specimen sequenced in a study of T cell repertoires in cytomegalovirus infection. In TCRdb, the reads were re-called with MiXCR into one record per CDR3 protein. The sample contains around 900,000 distinct CDR3 sequences, roughly a third of which appear only once. Antigen specificity for these receptors is unknown. The material was cultured CD8+ T cells from PBMCs, obtained from culture after CMV antigen stimulation. The receptors here all came from a human donor in good health (CMV status not recorded). Some clones in this sample may be carry-over from other donors' samples.

This clonotype was seen many times. The V and J genes are TRBV7-6 and TRBJ2-5, with D tentatively TRBD1 (6 bases). Trimming removed 6 bases from V and 8 bases from J, with 28 bases in between. Germline CDR1 and CDR2: SGHVS and FNYEAQ. The CDR3 consists of 17 residues. Here the CDR3 reads CASRPILDMGQKATQYF. The CDR3, as DNA: TGTGCCAGCAGACCTATACTGGACATGGGACAAAAGGCAACCCAGTACTTC.

This clonotype was detected once. The V call is TRBV5-1, the J call TRBJ1-1; the match to TRBD1 covers 9 bases. Losses at the gene ends were 3 bases for V and 7 bases for J; bases not matched to a gene: 7. The germline V gene has CDR1 SGHRS and CDR2 YFSETQ. The CDR3 runs 14 residues. CDR3 region: CASSSGQGGDEAFF. The CDR3 nucleotides read TGCGCCAGCAGCTCGGGACAGGGAGGAGATGAAGCTTTCTTT.

This sequence joins TRBV7-9 and TRBJ2-5; D possibly corresponds to TRBD2 (7 bases). CDR1 is SEHNR, CDR2 FQNEAQ, per germline (reference sequence). V lost 3 bases to trimming and J lost 5 bases, with 22 bases between them. CDR3 length: 17 amino acids. CDR3 DNA sequence: TGTGCCAGCAGCTTCCCCCTATCCGGGGGGCCTGTGGAGACCCAGTACTTC. This codes for CASSFPLSGGPVETQYF.

This rearrangement joins TRBV4-3 to TRBJ1-4; no clear D gene. V was trimmed by 0 bases and J by 2 bases, leaving 13 bases between them. Germline V lookup: CDR1 LGHNA, CDR2 YSLEER. The CDR3 loop spans 17 amino acids. CDR3 DNA sequence: TGCGCCAGCAGCCAAGATCGAAAGGCTGGTACTAATGAAAAACTGTTTTTT. Encoded protein: CASSQDRKAGTNEKLFF.

V usage is TRBV27 and J usage is TRBJ1-1; possibly TRBD1 for D (6 bases). This CDR3 has 14 amino acids. The germline V gene has CDR1 MNHEY and CDR2 SMNVEV (reference sequence). The V and J ends lost 7 bases and 6 bases respectively, with 18 bases between them. CDR3 sequence: CASTSRGGIAEAFF. In DNA form, the CDR3 reads TGTGCCAGCACCTCCCGGGGGGGCATCGCTGAAGCTTTCTTT.

This chain links TRBV7-9 with TRBJ2-7, with TRBD2 as a possible D gene (5 bases). The CDR3 spans 13 residues. Trimming left V 0 bases short and J 6 bases short, with 9 bases between. Germline CDR1 is SEHNR and CDR2 is FQNEAQ (reference sequence). CDR3 loop: CASSLAYGVEQYF. CDR3 coding DNA: TGTGCCAGCAGCTTAGCTTACGGGGTCGAGCAGTACTTC.

This clonotype was observed a few times. The chain links TRBV7-9 to TRBJ2-1; D is uncertain. The CDR3 covers 16 residues. Germline V lookup: CDR1 SEHNR, CDR2 FQNEAQ (reference sequence). With 5 bases removed from V and 2 bases from J, the gap between germline ends came to 16 bases. The DNA for the CDR3 is TGTGCCAGCAGCCCGGCAGCCCTTGTTACCTACAATGAGCAGTTCTTC. Translation gives CASSPAALVTYNEQFF.

This chain connects TRBV6-5 to TRBJ1-2, with D perhaps matching TRBD1 (6 bases). This CDR3 is built from 15 residues. V lost 5 bases and J 3 bases, leaving 16 bases between the germline ends. CDR1 is MNHEY and CDR2 is SVGAGI in the germline V gene. This CDR3 reads CASSPGTSEYYGYTF. CDR3 coding DNA: TGTGCCAGCAGTCCCGGGACATCGGAATACTATGGCTACACCTTC.

Only a few counts were recorded for this clonotype. This rearrangement joins TRBV28 to TRBJ1-5; 8 bases map to TRBD1. This CDR3 has 18 amino acids. Germline-derived CDR1 and CDR2 are MDHEN and SYDVKM. With 5 bases clipped from V and 5 bases from J, the junction kept 17 bases outside the gene matches. CDR3 sequence: CASSVLVQGATGDQPQHF. DNA for the CDR3: TGTGCCAGCAGTGTATTAGTCCAGGGGGCGACAGGCGATCAGCCCCAGCATTTT.

This clonotype occurred many times. J is TRBJ1-1 and V is TRBV7-9; 9 positions match TRBD1. Germline-derived CDR1 and CDR2 are SEHNR and FQNEAQ (reference sequence). Trimming removed 0 bases from V and 10 bases from J; junction bases left unmatched: 0. The CDR3 has 12 residues. The CDR3 nucleotides are TGTGCCAGCAGCTTAGCGGGACAGGGAGCTTTCTTT. As protein: CASSLAGQGAFF.

The chain has TRBV6-2 or TRBV6-3 and TRBJ1-5; D is ambiguous. V was shortened by 5 bases and J by 2 bases, with 16 bases between the two germline ends. Germline V CDR1 and CDR2: MNHEY, SVGEGT. This CDR3 region has 16 residues. The CDR3 DNA sequence: TGTGCCAGCAGTCTCCCAGGCCGGAGGGGCAATCAGCCCCAGCATTTT. This sequence encodes CASSLPGRRGNQPQHF.

This clonotype was picked up many times. The gene calls are TRBV27 and TRBJ1-1; perhaps TRBD1 as D (6 bases). The CDR3 has 14 residues. V was clipped by 6 bases and J by 4 bases, with 15 bases between them. The germline CDR1 and CDR2 sequences are MNHEY and SMNVEV (reference sequence). Here the CDR3 DNA reads TGTGCCAGCAGGATAGGGGGGGGAGGCACTGAAGCTTTCTTT. It specifies CASRIGGGGTEAFF.

This clonotype was detected once. The J gene is TRBJ1-4, the V gene TRBV7-9; tentatively, D is TRBD1 (5 bases). The germline V and J ends were trimmed by 4 bases and 8 bases, with 17 bases remaining between them. The CDR3 is 15 amino acids. CDR1 is SEHNR and CDR2 is FQNEAQ in the germline V gene (reference sequence). CDR3 amino acids: CASSSPGGFREKLFF. The CDR3 coding sequence is TGTGCCAGCAGCTCCCCCGGGGGTTTTCGAGAAAAACTGTTTTTT.

The chain links TRBV11-3 to TRBJ2-1; tentative D call: TRBD2 (6 bases). Germline CDR1 and CDR2: SGHNT and YENEEA. The CDR3 has 16 amino acids. V lost 3 bases, J lost 0 bases, and 12 bases lay in between. The CDR3 loop is CASSLSGSRSYNEQFF. In DNA form, the CDR3 reads TGTGCCAGCAGCTTGAGCGGGTCCCGCTCCTACAATGAGCAGTTCTTC.

V usage is TRBV5-1 and J usage is TRBJ2-7; 7 bases are a match to TRBD1. Germline values: CDR1 SGHRS, CDR2 YFSETQ. Losses at the gene ends were 4 bases for V and 0 bases for J; bases not matched to a gene: 10. CDR3 size: 16 residues. CDR3 loop: CASSHHRDRDSYEQYF. The CDR3 nucleotides are TGCGCCAGCAGCCATCACCGGGACAGAGACTCCTACGAGCAGTACTTC.

The rearrangement links TRBV19 to TRBJ1-6; D is unresolved. Trimming pared 2 bases from V and 8 bases from J, leaving 13 bases between. Germline-derived CDR1 and CDR2 are LNHDA and SQIVND (reference sequence). The CDR3 extends over 15 amino acids. The CDR3 nucleotides are TGTGCCAGTAGTATACGGGCCCCGCTGGATTCACCCCTCCACTTT. Amino acids: CASSIRAPLDSPLHF.

This clonotype came up a few times. This rearrangement joins TRBV5-6 to TRBJ1-5, with D perhaps matching TRBD1 (5 bases). Germline assignment: CDR1 SGHDT and CDR2 YYEEEE. V lost 2 bases to trimming and J lost 0 bases, with 12 bases between them. There are 16 residues in the CDR3. The CDR3 spells CASSFTGENSNQPQHF. CDR3 nucleotides: TGTGCCAGCAGCTTTACAGGAGAAAATAGCAATCAGCCCCAGCATTTT.

J is TRBJ2-7 and V is TRBV19, with 11 bases aligning to TRBD2. The V gene's germline CDR1 is LNHDA and CDR2 SQIVND (reference sequence). The CDR3 covers 15 residues. J gave up 2 bases and V 5 bases, and 5 bases lay outside the gene matches. Here the CDR3 reads CASSPTSGGTYEQYV. CDR3 coding DNA: TGTGCCAGTAGTCCAACTAGCGGGGGAACCTACGAGCAGTACGTC.

The J gene is TRBJ2-7, the V gene TRBV12-3 or TRBV12-4; tentatively, D is TRBD2 (5 bases). V was trimmed by 5 bases and J by 6 bases, leaving 11 bases between them. The CDR3 extends over 12 amino acids. Here the CDR3 reads CASSPVGSEQYF. For the CDR3, the DNA is TGTGCCAGCAGTCCCGTTGGGAGCGAGCAGTACTTC.

This clonotype was recorded a few times. CDR3: CATGTYEQYV. Written as DNA, the CDR3 is TGTGCCACGGGGACCTACGAGCAGTACGTT. The chain combines TRBV6-1 with TRBJ2-7; D is perhaps TRBD1 or TRBD2 (5 bases each). This CDR3 has 10 amino acids. Germline CDR1 MNHNS, CDR2 SASEGT.

This clonotype has more than one count but fewer than ten. The chain employs TRBV7-9 and TRBJ2-3, with D perhaps matching TRBD1 (5 bases). The CDR3 extends over 15 amino acids. Germline V CDR1 and CDR2: SEHNR, FQNEAQ (reference sequence). V dropped 5 bases and J dropped 2 bases, with 14 bases sitting between them. Written as DNA, the CDR3 is TGTGCCAGCAGCGAATACAGGAGTTACACAGATACGCAGTATTTT. Translated: CASSEYRSYTDTQYF.

The V gene is TRBV9, the J gene TRBJ2-1, with D maybe TRBD2 (6 bases). Germline V gives CDR1 SGDLS, CDR2 YYNGEE. Trimming pared 3 bases from V and 5 bases from J, leaving 18 bases between. The CDR3 extends over 16 amino acids. The DNA for the CDR3 is TGTGCCAGCAGCGGGCCTGGGGAGGCGACGAACAATGAGCAGTTCTTC. It encodes CASSGPGEATNNEQFF. Filled out from reference TRBV9 and TRBJ2-1, the complete variable domain reads DSGVTQTPKHLITATGQRVTLRCSPRSGDLSVYWYQQSLDQGLQFLIQYYNGEERAKGNILERFSAQQFPDLHSELNLSSLELGDSALYFCASSGPGEATNNEQFFGPGTRLTVL.

This clonotype was observed a few times. This chain links TRBV6-6 with TRBJ2-7; 9 bases agree with TRBD1. Trimming at V came to 5 bases and at J to 0 bases, leaving 5 bases not matched to a gene. The CDR3 totals 15 residues. Germline V gene data show CDR1 as MNHNY and CDR2 as SVGAGI (reference sequence). The CDR3, as DNA: TGTGCCAGCAGTCGGACAGGGGACCTCTCCTACGAGCAGTACGTC. It specifies CASSRTGDLSYEQYV.

This clonotype was counted only a few times. This chain links TRBV25-1 with TRBJ1-1; D gene unclear. V lost 3 bases and J lost 0, with 5 bases in between. This CDR3 region has 13 residues. In germline, CDR1 is MGHDK, CDR2 SYGVNS. The CDR3 here is CASSDQLNTEAFF. CDR3 in DNA: TGTGCCAGCAGTGATCAACTGAACACTGAAGCTTTCTTT.

This clonotype has just a few counts. The chain links TRBV7-8 to TRBJ2-1; 7 bases map to TRBD1. Germline CDR1 reads SGHVS; CDR2 reads FQNEAQ. With V trimmed by 8 bases and J by 9 bases, 13 bases remained unmatched. This CDR3 spans 14 amino acids. CDR3 nucleotides: TGTGCCAGCCTTAAGCGGCAGGGGGATCGTGAGCAGTTCTTC. Translated, it gives CASLKRQGDREQFF.

As for this clonotype: The junction differs from germline at one of its ends, possibly a read error. The chain couples TRBV7-8 to TRBJ1-1; no clear D gene. Germline-derived CDR1 and CDR2 are SGHVS and FQNEAQ. The CDR3 is 13 residues long. The CDR3 here is CAGSRDANTEAFF. For the CDR3, the DNA is TGTGCCGGCAGTCGCGATGCGAACACTGAAGCTTTCTTT.

This clonotype turned up a few times. The V and J genes are TRBV7-6 and TRBJ2-2; possible D gene TRBD1, 6 bases. CDR3 size: 14 residues. Per germline, CDR1 SGHVS and CDR2 FNYEAQ. The V end was cut by 5 bases, the J end by 3 bases, with 10 bases between. The CDR3 reads CASSPRQDTGELFF. The CDR3 nucleotides read TGTGCCAGCAGCCCCCGACAGGACACCGGGGAGCTGTTTTTT.

The J gene is TRBJ2-2, the V gene TRBV2; D call uncertain. Germline values: CDR1 SNHLY, CDR2 FYNNEI. V was clipped by 6 bases and J by 0 bases, with 17 bases between them. CDR3 length: 17 amino acids. In DNA form, the CDR3 reads TGTGCCAGCAGCTTAAGATACGACCTCACGAACACCGGGGAGCTGTTTTTT. Residues: CASSLRYDLTNTGELFF.